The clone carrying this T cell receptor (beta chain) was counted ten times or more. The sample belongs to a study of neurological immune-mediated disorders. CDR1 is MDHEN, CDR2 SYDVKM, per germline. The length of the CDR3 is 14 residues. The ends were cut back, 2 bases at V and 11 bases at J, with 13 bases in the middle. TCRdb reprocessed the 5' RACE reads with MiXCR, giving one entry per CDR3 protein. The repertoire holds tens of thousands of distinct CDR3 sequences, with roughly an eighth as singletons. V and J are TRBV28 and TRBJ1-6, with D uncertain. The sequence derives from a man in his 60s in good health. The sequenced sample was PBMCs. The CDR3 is CASSLVRPSTPLHF. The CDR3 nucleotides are TGTGCCAGCAGTTTAGTCAGGCCGTCCACACCCCTCCACTTT. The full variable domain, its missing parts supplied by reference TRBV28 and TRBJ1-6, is DVKVTQSSRYLVKRTGEKVFLECVQDMDHENMFWYRQDPGLGLRLIYFSYDVKMKEKGDIPEGYSVSREKKERFSLILESASTNQTSMYLCASSLVRPSTPLHFGNGTRLTVT.